The clone carrying this TCR beta chain was detected many times. Its target is unknown. Trimming shortened V by 4 bases and J by 4 bases, and 20 bases separated the two germline ends. Germline V CDR1 and CDR2: PRHDT, FYEKMQ (reference sequence). The CDR3 runs to 17 residues. This specimen belongs to a study of naive and memory T cell subsets. Findings and caveats of the study: TCR abundance followed a power law differing between naive and memory subsets. Over 90% of naive TCR sequences appeared only once, unlike memory subsets.

Both TRBC1 and TRBC2 were covered by a beta constant-region primer of two equimolar oligonucleotides. Nested alpha and beta constant-region primers with the SP2 primer drove four PCR rounds on ligated cDNA. Each CDR3 protein is one row after TCRdb ran MiXCR on the UMI-ligation and nested PCR reads. This table has tens of thousands of distinct CDR3 sequences, around 9% appearing once. This chain uses TRBV13 with TRBJ2-4; weak D call: TRBD2 (6 bases). This TCR came from a human donor in good health. Material: naive CD8+ T cells from blood. CDR3 amino acids: CASSSNWGGGGKNIQYF. DNA of the CDR3: TGTGCCAGCAGCTCAAACTGGGGAGGAGGCGGAAAAAACATTCAGTACTTC.